The clone carrying this T cell receptor beta chain appeared a few times. Its antigen remains unidentified. V was clipped by 5 bases and J by 0 bases; unmatched bases: 9. CDR1 and CDR2 (germline): SEHNR, FQNEAQ (reference sequence). This CDR3 region has 16 residues. This entry comes from a study of blood T cells in healthy people across ages. Regarding the study as a whole: The CMV status of each donor remained undetermined, and this could have confounded shifts in expanded clonotypes.

Through a sample-barcoded 5' primer and a J-beta primer mix, a second PCR was run for roughly 6 to 11 cycles. Every cDNA molecule carried a tag from a template-switch adaptor bearing 12 random nucleotides. Every sample gave at least 2.5 million paired-end reads containing CDR3. MiXCR, run by TCRdb on the 5' RACE reads, gives a single entry per CDR3 protein. The data show roughly 1,300,000 distinct CDR3 sequences, approximately 59% seen once. Sample donors were healthy Caucasian individuals that came from Russia, aged 6 to 90. This chain connects TRBV7-9 to TRBJ2-5; TRBD1 matches 7 bases. Sequences were obtained from blood. This receptor was taken from a man between 18 and 35 years old in good health. The CDR3 DNA reads TGTGCCAGCAGCCCTACTCAGGGACAGAACCAAGAGACCCAGTACTTC. Its protein product is CASSPTQGQNQETQYF.